The 16 T cell receptor beta chains listed next were all sequenced from one sample in a study of blood T cell repertoires in COVID-19. Sequencing used immunoSEQ multiplex PCR; TCRdb keeps in-frame clones, though not all of them. Of hundreds of thousands of clones in the sample, 88% are singletons; the top ten hold 5.5% to 8.5%. The specimen was peripheral blood. These receptors were taken from a woman aged 25 to 39 who had recovered from COVID-19.

CDR3 sequence (DNA): TGTGCCAGCAGTCCAGGGGGCCCGGGGGCCTATGGCTACACCTTC. Translated: CASSPGGPGAYGYTF. The J gene is TRBJ1-2, the V gene TRBV2, with 8 bases aligning to TRBD1. Germline V gives CDR1 SNHLY, CDR2 FYNNEI. V lost 5 bases, J lost 4 bases, and 9 bases stayed unmatched. This CDR3 has 15 amino acids.

V and J are TRBV6-5 and TRBJ1-1; 8 nucleotides line up with TRBD1. The CDR3 totals 14 residues. Trimming cost V 4 bases and J 4 bases; bases outside gene matches: 5. Germline V lookup: CDR1 MNHEY, CDR2 SVGAGI. The CDR3 reads CASSFDRGFTEAFF. Here the CDR3 DNA reads TGTGCCAGCAGTTTCGACAGGGGATTCACTGAAGCTTTCTTT.

The gene calls are TRBV18 and TRBJ1-2; D uncertain. The V end was cut by 2 bases, the J end by 4 bases, with 8 bases between. CDR1 is KGHSH and CDR2 is LQKENI in the germline V gene. CDR3 length equals 13 residues. This chain's CDR3 is CASSPGETYGYTF. The CDR3 bases are TGTGCCAGCTCACCAGGAGAAACCTATGGCTACACCTTC.

The chain is built from TRBV5-1 and TRBJ2-2; 10 nucleotides align to TRBD1. Trimming at V came to 0 bases and at J to 1 base, leaving 6 bases not matched to a gene. CDR1 and CDR2 from the germline V gene are SGHRS and YFSETQ. CDR3 length: 18 residues. The CDR3 DNA sequence: TGCGCCAGCAGCTTGGGACAGGGGGCGAGGTGGAACACCGGGGAGCTGTTTTTT. Translation: CASSLGQGARWNTGELFF.

The rearrangement joins TRBV5-1 to TRBJ2-5, with 9 bases identical to TRBD1. V shed 4 bases and J 1 base; nucleotides not matched to a gene: 5. Per the germline V gene, CDR1 is SGHRS and CDR2 is YFSETQ. The CDR3 covers 15 residues. The DNA for the CDR3 is TGCGCCAGCAGCCAAAGGGACAGGGCCCAAGAGACCCAGTACTTC. This sequence encodes CASSQRDRAQETQYF.

This chain links TRBV3-1 (or the pseudogene TRBV3-2) with TRBJ1-2; D gene unclear. V shed 0 bases and J shed 1 base, with 6 bases lying between them. The CDR3 is 14 residues long. Looked up from germline, CDR1 is LGHDT and CDR2 is YNNKEL (reference sequence). CDR3 sequence reads: CASSQDRGNYGYTF. DNA of the CDR3: TGTGCCAGCAGCCAAGACCGGGGTAACTATGGCTACACCTTC.

Only a few counts were recorded for this clone. CDR3 nucleotides: TGCGCCAGCAGCGATACAGCCATAAACACTGAAGCTTTCTTT. Residues: CASSDTAINTEAFF. This sequence joins TRBV5-1 and TRBJ1-1; D is unclear. The CDR3 contains 14 residues. The germline CDR1 and CDR2 sequences are SGHRS and YFSETQ. The V end was cut by 4 bases, the J end by 2 bases, with 12 bases between.

DNA of the CDR3: TGCAGCGTAGGACAGGATAGTAATTCACCCCTCCACTTT. Its protein is CSVGQDSNSPLHF. The gene calls are TRBV29-1 and TRBJ1-6; TRBD1 matches 7 bases. The CDR3 contains 13 residues. V lost 6 bases, J lost 6 bases, and 5 bases stayed unmatched. Germline V gene sequence: CDR1 SQVTM, CDR2 ANQGSEA.

This chain joins TRBV3-1 (or the pseudogene TRBV3-2) and TRBJ2-3; 8 bases line up with TRBD1. This CDR3 has 16 amino acids. With V trimmed by 3 bases and J by 7 bases, 12 bases remained unmatched. Germline assignment: CDR1 LGHDT and CDR2 YNNKEL (reference sequence). The DNA of the CDR3 is TGTGCCAGCAGCCACGACCGGAGGGACAGGCAGAATACGCAGTATTTT. It codes for CASSHDRRDRQNTQYF.

The gene calls are TRBV28 and TRBJ1-2, with D tentatively TRBD1 (6 bases). With 0 bases removed from V and 2 bases from J, the gap between germline ends came to 10 bases. The CDR3 spans 15 residues. Germline V gene data show CDR1 as MDHEN and CDR2 as SYDVKM. The DNA of the CDR3 is TGTGCCAGCAGTTTATGGACAGGCCGAAACTATGGCTACACCTTC. Encoded protein: CASSLWTGRNYGYTF.

The rearrangement joins TRBV6-5 to TRBJ2-3; D might be TRBD2 (5 bases). CDR1 and CDR2 (germline): MNHEY, SVGAGI. The CDR3 runs to 15 residues. V lost 3 bases and J 3 bases, leaving 13 bases between the germline ends. This CDR3 is CASSYQAVPTDTQYF. In DNA form, the CDR3 reads TGTGCCAGCAGTTATCAAGCGGTACCAACAGATACGCAGTATTTT.

This clone was recorded only once. The chain links TRBV3-1 (or the pseudogene TRBV3-2) to TRBJ1-4; D is unresolved. The V end lost 1 base, the J end lost 8 bases, and 8 bases lay between the germline ends. The CDR3 loop spans 13 amino acids. Looked up from germline, CDR1 is LGHDT and CDR2 is YNNKEL (reference sequence). CDR3 region: CASSQAPGEKLFF. Here the CDR3 DNA reads TGTGCCAGCAGCCAAGCGCCGGGGGAAAAACTGTTTTTT.

V is TRBV4-3 and J is TRBJ1-3; 7 positions match TRBD1. Germline CDR1 LGHNA, CDR2 YSLEER. The length of the CDR3 is 18 residues. Trimming cost V 3 bases and J 0 bases; bases outside gene matches: 11. The CDR3 sequence is CASSQAPGGFHSGNTIYF. CDR3 nucleotides: TGCGCCAGCAGCCAGGCGCCAGGGGGATTCCACTCTGGAAACACCATATATTTT.

The chain links TRBV18 to TRBJ2-3; no firm D call. V was shortened by 3 bases and J by 0 bases, with 7 bases between the two germline ends. CDR1 is KGHSH and CDR2 is LQKENI in the germline V gene. The CDR3 runs 14 residues. The DNA of the CDR3 is TGTGCCAGCTCACCCTCTGGCAGCACAGATACGCAGTATTTT. It is translated as CASSPSGSTDTQYF.

The chain joins TRBV2 to TRBJ1-1; D is uncertain. Per the germline V gene, CDR1 is SNHLY and CDR2 is FYNNEI. The V and J ends lost 8 bases and 6 bases respectively, with 13 bases between them. The CDR3 totals 12 residues. CDR3 protein: CASGREVSEAFF. The DNA of the CDR3 is TGTGCCAGCGGCCGGGAAGTTTCTGAAGCTTTCTTT.

In this sample, this clone turned up once. The chain uses TRBV5-1 and TRBJ2-5; TRBD2 agrees at 10 bases. Germline V gene lookup returns CDR1 SGHRS and CDR2 YFSETQ. The CDR3 totals 17 residues. Germline trimming cut 0 bases from V and 7 bases from J; bases unmatched to any gene: 12. CDR3: CASSLDLAGAGQGTQYF. The CDR3 DNA is TGCGCCAGCAGCTTGGACCTAGCGGGGGCCGGGCAGGGGACCCAGTACTTC.